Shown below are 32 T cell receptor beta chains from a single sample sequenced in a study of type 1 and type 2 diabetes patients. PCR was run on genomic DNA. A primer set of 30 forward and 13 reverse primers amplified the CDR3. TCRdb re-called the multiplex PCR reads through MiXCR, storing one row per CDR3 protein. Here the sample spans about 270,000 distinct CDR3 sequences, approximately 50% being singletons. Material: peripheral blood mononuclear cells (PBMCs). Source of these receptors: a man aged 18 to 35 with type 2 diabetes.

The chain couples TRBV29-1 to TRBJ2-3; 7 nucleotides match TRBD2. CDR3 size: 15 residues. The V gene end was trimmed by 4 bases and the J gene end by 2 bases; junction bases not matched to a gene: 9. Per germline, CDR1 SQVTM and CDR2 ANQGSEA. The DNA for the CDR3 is TGCAGCGTTGCCCTGGCGGGAGAACTCACAGATACGCAGTATTTT. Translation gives CSVALAGELTDTQYF.

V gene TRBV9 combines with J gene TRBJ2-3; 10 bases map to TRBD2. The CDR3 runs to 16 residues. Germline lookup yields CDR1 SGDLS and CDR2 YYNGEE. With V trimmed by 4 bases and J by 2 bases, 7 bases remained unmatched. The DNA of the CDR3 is TGTGCCAGCAGCCCTCAAGCGGGGGGGATCACAGATACGCAGTATTTT. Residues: CASSPQAGGITDTQYF.

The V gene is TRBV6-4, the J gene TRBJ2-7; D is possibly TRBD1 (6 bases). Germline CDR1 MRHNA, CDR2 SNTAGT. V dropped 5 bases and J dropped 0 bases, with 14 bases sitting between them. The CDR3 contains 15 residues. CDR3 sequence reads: CASSPHRDTSYEQYF. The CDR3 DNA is TGTGCCAGCAGTCCCCACCGGGACACCTCCTACGAGCAGTACTTC.

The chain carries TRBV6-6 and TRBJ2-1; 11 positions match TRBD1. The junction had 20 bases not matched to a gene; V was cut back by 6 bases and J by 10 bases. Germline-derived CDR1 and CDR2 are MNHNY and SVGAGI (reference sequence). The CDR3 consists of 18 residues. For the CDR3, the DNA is TGTGCCAGCAGATCCGATCCCGGGACAGGGGGATTCGCCTACGAGCAGTTCTTC. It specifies CASRSDPGTGGFAYEQFF.

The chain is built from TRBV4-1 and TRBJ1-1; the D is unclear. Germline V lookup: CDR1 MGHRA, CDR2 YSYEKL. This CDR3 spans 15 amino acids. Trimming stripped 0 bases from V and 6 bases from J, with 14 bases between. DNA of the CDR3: TGCGCCAGCAGCCAAGATAAGTGGGGTTCTGCTGAAGCTTTCTTT. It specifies CASSQDKWGSAEAFF.

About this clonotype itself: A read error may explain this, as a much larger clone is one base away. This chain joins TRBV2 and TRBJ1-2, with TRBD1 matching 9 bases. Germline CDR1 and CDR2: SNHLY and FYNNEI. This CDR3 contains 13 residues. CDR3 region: CASNRGQGYGYAF. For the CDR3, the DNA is TGTGCCAGCAACAGGGGGCAGGGCTATGGCTACGCCTTC.

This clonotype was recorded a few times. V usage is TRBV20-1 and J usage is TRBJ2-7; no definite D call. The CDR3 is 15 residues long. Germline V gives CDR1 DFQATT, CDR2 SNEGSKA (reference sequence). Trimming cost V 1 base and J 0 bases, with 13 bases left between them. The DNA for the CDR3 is TGCAGTGCTAGAGCTCCGGGCCTCAACTCCTACGAGCAGTACTTC. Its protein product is CSARAPGLNSYEQYF.

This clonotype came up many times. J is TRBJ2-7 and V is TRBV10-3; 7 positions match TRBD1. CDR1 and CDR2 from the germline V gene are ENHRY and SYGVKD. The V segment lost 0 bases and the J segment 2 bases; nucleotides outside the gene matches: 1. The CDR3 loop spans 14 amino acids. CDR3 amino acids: CAISESGQTYEQYF. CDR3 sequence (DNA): TGTGCCATCAGTGAGTCGGGACAGACCTACGAGCAGTACTTC.

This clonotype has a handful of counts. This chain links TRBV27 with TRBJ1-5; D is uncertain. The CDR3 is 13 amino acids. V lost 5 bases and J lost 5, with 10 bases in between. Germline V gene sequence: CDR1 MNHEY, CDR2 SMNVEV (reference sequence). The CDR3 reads CASSELPDQPQHF. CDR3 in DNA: TGTGCCAGCAGTGAATTGCCTGATCAGCCCCAGCATTTT.

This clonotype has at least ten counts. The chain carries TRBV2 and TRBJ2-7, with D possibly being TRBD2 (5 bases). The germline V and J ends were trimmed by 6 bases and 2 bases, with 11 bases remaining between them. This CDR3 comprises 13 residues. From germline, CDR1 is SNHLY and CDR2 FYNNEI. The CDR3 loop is CASRPTGAYEQYF. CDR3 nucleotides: TGTGCCAGCAGACCAACCGGGGCCTACGAGCAGTACTTC.

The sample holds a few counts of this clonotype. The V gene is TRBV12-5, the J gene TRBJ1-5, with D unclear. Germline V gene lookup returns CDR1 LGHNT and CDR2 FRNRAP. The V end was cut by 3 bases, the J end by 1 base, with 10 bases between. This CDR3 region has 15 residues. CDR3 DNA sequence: TGTGCTAGTGGTTTTGCGGGTGGGAGCAATCAGCCCCAGCATTTT. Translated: CASGFAGGSNQPQHF.

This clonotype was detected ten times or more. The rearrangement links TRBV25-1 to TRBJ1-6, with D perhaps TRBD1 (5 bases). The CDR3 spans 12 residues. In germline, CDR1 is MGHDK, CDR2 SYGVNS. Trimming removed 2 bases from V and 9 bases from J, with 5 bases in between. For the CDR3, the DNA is TGTGCCAGCAGTGAAGACAGTTCACCCCTCCACTTT. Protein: CASSEDSSPLHF. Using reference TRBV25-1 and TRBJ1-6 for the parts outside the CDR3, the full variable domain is EADIYQTPRYLVIGTGKKITLECSQTMGHDKMYWYQQDPGMELHLIHYSYGVNSTEKGDLSSESTVSRIRTEHFPLTLESARPSHTSQYLCASSEDSSPLHFGNGTRLTVT.

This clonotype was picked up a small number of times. CDR3 loop: CASSQAAGTGRYSPLHF. CDR3 DNA: TGTGCCAGCAGCCAGGCGGCCGGGACAGGGAGGTATTCACCCCTCCACTTT. The V gene is TRBV4-2, the J gene TRBJ1-6, with 9 positions matching TRBD1. CDR1 and CDR2 (germline): LGHNA, YNFKEQ. The CDR3 sequence is 17 residues long. Trimming at V came to 3 bases and at J to 8 bases, leaving 11 bases not matched to a gene.

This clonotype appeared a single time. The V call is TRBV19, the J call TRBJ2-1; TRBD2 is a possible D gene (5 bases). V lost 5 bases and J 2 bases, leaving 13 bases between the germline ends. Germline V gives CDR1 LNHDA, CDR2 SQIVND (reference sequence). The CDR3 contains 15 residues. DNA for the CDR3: TGTGCCAGTAGTTTCGGGGTTCCCCCCTACAATGAGCAGTTCTTC. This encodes CASSFGVPPYNEQFF.

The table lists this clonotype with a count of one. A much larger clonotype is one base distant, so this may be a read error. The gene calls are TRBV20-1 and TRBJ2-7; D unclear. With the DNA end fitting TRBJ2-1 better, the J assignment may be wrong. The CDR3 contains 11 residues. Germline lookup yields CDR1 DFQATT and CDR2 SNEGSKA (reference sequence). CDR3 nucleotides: TGCAGTGGCTCACGACACAATGAGCAGTTCTTC. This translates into CSGSRHNEQFF.

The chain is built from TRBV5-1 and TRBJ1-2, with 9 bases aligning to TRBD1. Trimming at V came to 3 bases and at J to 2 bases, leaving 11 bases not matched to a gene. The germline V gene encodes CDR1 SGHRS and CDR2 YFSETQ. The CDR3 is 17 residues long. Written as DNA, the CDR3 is TGCGCCAGCAGCTCAAGGAAAACAGGGGGCGGAAACTATGGCTACACCTTC. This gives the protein CASSSRKTGGGNYGYTF.

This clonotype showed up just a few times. The CDR3 loop is CASSGYSGANVLTF. CDR3 sequence (DNA): TGTGCCAGTAGCGGATACTCTGGGGCCAACGTCCTGACTTTC. This sequence joins TRBV19 and TRBJ2-6; D is undetermined. The CDR3 totals 14 residues. Germline assignment: CDR1 LNHDA and CDR2 SQIVND (reference sequence). The germline V and J ends were trimmed by 6 bases and 0 bases, with 6 bases remaining between them.

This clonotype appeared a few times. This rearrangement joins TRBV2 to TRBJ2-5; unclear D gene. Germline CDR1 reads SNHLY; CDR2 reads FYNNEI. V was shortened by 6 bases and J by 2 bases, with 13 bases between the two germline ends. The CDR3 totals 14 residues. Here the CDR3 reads CASSLGQHQETQYF. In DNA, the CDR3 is TGTGCCAGCAGCTTAGGGCAGCATCAAGAGACCCAGTACTTC.

CDR3 residues: CASSTGNAGANVLTF. The CDR3 DNA reads as TGTGCCAGCAGCACCGGGAATGCTGGGGCCAACGTCCTGACTTTC. V usage is TRBV2 and J usage is TRBJ2-6, with D perhaps TRBD2 (5 bases). V was cut by 6 bases and J by 2 bases, with 11 bases left in between. This CDR3 region has 15 residues. In germline, CDR1 is SNHLY, CDR2 FYNNEI.

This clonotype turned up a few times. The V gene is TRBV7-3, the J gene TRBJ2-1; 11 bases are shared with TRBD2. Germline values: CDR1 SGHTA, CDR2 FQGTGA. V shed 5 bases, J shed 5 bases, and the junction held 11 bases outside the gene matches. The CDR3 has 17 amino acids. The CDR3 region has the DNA TGTGCCAGCAGCCCATTTCTAGCGGGAGGCGGGGACAATGAGCAGTTCTTC. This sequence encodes CASSPFLAGGGDNEQFF.

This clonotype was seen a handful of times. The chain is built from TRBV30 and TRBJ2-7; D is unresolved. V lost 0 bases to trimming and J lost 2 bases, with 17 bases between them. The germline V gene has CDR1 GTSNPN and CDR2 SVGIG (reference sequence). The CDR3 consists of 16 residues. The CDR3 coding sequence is TGTGCCTGGAGTGTACTTGGAGTAGGAGAGCCCTACGAGCAGTACTTC. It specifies CAWSVLGVGEPYEQYF. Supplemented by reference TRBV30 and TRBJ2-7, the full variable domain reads SQTIHQWPATLVQPVGSPLSLECTVEGTSNPNLYWYRQAAGRGLQLLFYSVGIGQISSEVPQNLSASRPQDRQFILSSKKLLLSDSGFYLCAWSVLGVGEPYEQYFGPGTRLTVT.

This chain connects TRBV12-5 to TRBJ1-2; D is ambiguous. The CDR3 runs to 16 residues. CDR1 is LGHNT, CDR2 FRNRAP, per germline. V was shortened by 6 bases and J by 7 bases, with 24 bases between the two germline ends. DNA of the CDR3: TGTGCTAGTGGACCTCAATCTGGGGTCGGCTTCTCTGGCTACACCTTC. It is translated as CASGPQSGVGFSGYTF.

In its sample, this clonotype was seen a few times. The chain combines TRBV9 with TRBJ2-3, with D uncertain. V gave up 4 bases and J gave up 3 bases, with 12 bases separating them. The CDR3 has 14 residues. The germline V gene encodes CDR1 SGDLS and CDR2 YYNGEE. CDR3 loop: CASSPLGSTDTQYF. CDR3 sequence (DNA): TGTGCCAGCAGCCCGTTGGGGTCGACAGATACGCAGTATTTT.

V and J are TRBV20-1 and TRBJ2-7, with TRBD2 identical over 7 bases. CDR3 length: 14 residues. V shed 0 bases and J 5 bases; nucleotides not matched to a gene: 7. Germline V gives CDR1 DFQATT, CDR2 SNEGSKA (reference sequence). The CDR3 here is CSARDPWTRDEQYF. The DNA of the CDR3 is TGCAGTGCTAGAGATCCATGGACTAGAGACGAGCAGTACTTC.

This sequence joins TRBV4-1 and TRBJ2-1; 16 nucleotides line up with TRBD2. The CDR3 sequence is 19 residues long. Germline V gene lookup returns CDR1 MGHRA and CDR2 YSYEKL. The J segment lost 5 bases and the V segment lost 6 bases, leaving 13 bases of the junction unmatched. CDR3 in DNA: TGCGCCAGCAGGCTGCCCGGGACTAGCGGGGGGGCGGGGAACAATGAGCAGTTCTTC. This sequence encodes CASRLPGTSGGAGNNEQFF.

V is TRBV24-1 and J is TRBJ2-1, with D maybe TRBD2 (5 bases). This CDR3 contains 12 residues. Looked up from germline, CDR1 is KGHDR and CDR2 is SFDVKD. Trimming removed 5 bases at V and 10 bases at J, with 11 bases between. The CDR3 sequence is CATSGSGSEQFF. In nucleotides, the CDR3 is TGTGCCACCAGTGGCTCGGGATCGGAGCAGTTCTTC.

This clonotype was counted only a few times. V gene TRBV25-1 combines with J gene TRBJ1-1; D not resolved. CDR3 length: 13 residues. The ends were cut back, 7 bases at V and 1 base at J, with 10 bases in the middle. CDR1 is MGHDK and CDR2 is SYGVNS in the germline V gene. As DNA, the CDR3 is TGTGCCAGCACTCGCGTAGGGAACACTGAAGCTTTCTTT. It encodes CASTRVGNTEAFF.

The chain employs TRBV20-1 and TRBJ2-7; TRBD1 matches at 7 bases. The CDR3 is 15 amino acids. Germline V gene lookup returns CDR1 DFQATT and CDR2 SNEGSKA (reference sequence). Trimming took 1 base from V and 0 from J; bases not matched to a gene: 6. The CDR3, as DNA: TGCAGTGCTAGAGGAGGGGGCGGAAGCTCCTACGAGCAGTACTTC. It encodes CSARGGGGSSYEQYF.

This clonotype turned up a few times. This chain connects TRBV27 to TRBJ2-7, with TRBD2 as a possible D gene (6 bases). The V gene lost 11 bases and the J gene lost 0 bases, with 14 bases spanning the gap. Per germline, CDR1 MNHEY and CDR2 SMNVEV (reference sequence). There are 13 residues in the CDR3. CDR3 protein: CAARDSNSYEQYF. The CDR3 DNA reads TGTGCCGCCCGGGACTCGAACTCCTACGAGCAGTACTTC.

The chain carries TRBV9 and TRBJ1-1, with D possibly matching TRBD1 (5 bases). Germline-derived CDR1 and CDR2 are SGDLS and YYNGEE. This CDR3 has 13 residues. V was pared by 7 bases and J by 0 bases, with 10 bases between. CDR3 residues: CASAQGLNTEAFF. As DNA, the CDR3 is TGTGCCAGCGCTCAGGGACTGAACACTGAAGCTTTCTTT.

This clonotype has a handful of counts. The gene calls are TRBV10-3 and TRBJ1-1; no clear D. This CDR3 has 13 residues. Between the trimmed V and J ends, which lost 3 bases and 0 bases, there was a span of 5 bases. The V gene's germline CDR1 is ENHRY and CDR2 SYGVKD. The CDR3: CAISDQVNTEAFF. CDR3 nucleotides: TGTGCCATCAGTGATCAGGTGAACACTGAAGCTTTCTTT.

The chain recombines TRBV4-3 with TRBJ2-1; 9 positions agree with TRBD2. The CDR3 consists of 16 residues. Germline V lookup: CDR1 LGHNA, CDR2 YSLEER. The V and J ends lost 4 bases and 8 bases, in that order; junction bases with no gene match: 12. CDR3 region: CASSLTGASGTDEQFF. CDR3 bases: TGCGCCAGCAGCCTAACGGGAGCTAGCGGGACGGATGAGCAGTTCTTC.